This note documents a single T cell receptor beta chain sequence. This sample stems from a study of blood T cell repertoires in COVID-19. Study-level information: Acute and convalescent COVID-19 samples came from the United States, Italy and Spain. The cDNA or gDNA used as material had been derived from T cells, B-cell-depleted T cells, or PBMCs.

As processed by the authors: Reference gene primer amplification gave estimated nucleated cell counts. Only in-frame clones appear in the TCRdb table, and some are missing; sequencing was by immunoSEQ multiplex PCR. V, J and clone size are taken as reported in that table, and D and trimming were inferred from the DNA itself. The sample holds just under 350,000 clones, about 90% seen once. CDR1 and CDR2 from the germline V gene are SQVTM and ANQGSEA. With V trimmed by 4 bases and J by 6 bases, 8 bases remained unmatched. The CDR3 covers 14 residues. This TCR came from a woman aged 18-29 years who had recovered from COVID-19. The sequenced sample was peripheral blood. This chain links TRBV29-1 with TRBJ2-1; 8 bases map to TRBD1. DNA for the CDR3: TGCAGCGTTGGGGGACAGGTAGGGGGCAATGAGCAGTTCTTC. Translating it yields CSVGGQVGGNEQFF.